Presented here are 11 T cell receptor beta chains from one specimen sequenced in a study of T-cell reconstitution after alpha-beta-depleted transplantation in children. Construction of the TCRbeta library involved unique molecular identifiers. Via MiXCR, TCRdb re-called the PCR reads, giving one row per CDR3 protein. The sample contains about half a million distinct CDR3 sequences, under 15% of which appear only once. The source material was PBMCs from the stem cell graft donor, sampled from the stem cell graft. Receptors originate from a human donor who donated a stem cell graft to a child with combined immunodeficiency.

The CDR3 DNA follows: TGTGCCAGCAGCTTAGCCGACAGGGGAGGGAATGAGCAGTTCTTC. Translation: CASSLADRGGNEQFF. The rearrangement uses TRBV11-3 and TRBJ2-1; D may be TRBD1 (8 bases). Germline V gene data show CDR1 as SGHNT and CDR2 as YENEEA. This CDR3 has 15 amino acids. Deletions cut 1 base from V and 7 bases from J, with 14 bases between.

The rearrangement links TRBV15 to TRBJ2-7, with D hard to call. CDR1 and CDR2 from the germline V gene are LNHNV and YYDKDF (reference sequence). Trimming removed 0 bases from V and 3 bases from J, with 6 bases in between. The CDR3 sequence is 13 residues long. The CDR3 DNA reads as TGTGCCACCAGCAGAGAATTGGGCTACGAGCAGTACTTC. It is translated as CATSRELGYEQYF.

The gene calls are TRBV20-1 and TRBJ2-1; TRBD1 agrees at 7 bases. Trimming took 1 base from V and 1 from J; bases not matched to a gene: 4. CDR1 DFQATT and CDR2 SNEGSKA come from the germline V gene (reference sequence). This CDR3 is 15 amino acids long. CDR3 nucleotide sequence: TGCAGTGCTAGAGCGGGGACAGCTTCCTACAATGAGCAGTTCTTC. This translates into CSARAGTASYNEQFF.

This clonotype was counted only a few times. This chain connects TRBV7-3 to TRBJ2-1, with TRBD2 identical over 7 bases. Germline loops: CDR1 SGHTA, CDR2 FQGTGA. This CDR3 comprises 15 residues. After removal of 2 bases from V and 3 bases from J, the junction contained 4 bases not matched to a gene. CDR3: CASSLLRGDYNEQFF. The CDR3 DNA sequence: TGTGCCAGCAGCTTACTCCGGGGGGACTACAATGAGCAGTTCTTC.

This clonotype came up many times. The chain links TRBV12-3 or TRBV12-4 to TRBJ1-2, with D uncertain. Trimming removed 6 bases from V and 0 bases from J, with 11 bases in between. This CDR3 is built from 14 residues. The CDR3 loop is CASSLFGPNYGYTF. CDR3 nucleotides: TGTGCCAGCAGCCTATTCGGACCTAACTATGGCTACACCTTC.

This clonotype was counted between two and nine times. The chain combines TRBV6-1 with TRBJ2-7, with 8 bases that match TRBD1. V shed 5 bases, J shed 0 bases, and the junction held 12 bases outside the gene matches. CDR1 MNHNS and CDR2 SASEGT come from the germline V gene. The length of the CDR3 is 17 residues. CDR3 sequence: CASSPMVGTGNSYEQYF. The CDR3 region has the DNA TGTGCCAGCAGTCCCATGGTGGGGACAGGCAACTCCTACGAGCAGTACTTC.

In its sample, this clonotype was seen a few times. This chain joins TRBV24-1 and TRBJ2-5, with D perhaps TRBD2 (5 bases). The germline gives CDR1 KGHDR, CDR2 SFDVKD. CDR3 length: 15 residues. Trimming pared 3 bases from V and 1 base from J, leaving 11 bases between. CDR3 coding DNA: TGTGCCACCAGTGATGGTAGCGCATCCCAAGAGACCCAGTACTTC. This sequence encodes CATSDGSASQETQYF.

This clonotype was seen ten or more times. V usage is TRBV7-3 and J usage is TRBJ2-3; tentatively, D is TRBD2 (5 bases). Germline CDR1 is SGHTA and CDR2 is FQGTGA. The germline V and J ends were trimmed by 0 bases and 1 base, with 17 bases remaining between them. The CDR3 consists of 18 residues. DNA of the CDR3: TGTGCCAGCAGCTTAACGGAGCCTCTAAGGCGGGGCACAGATACGCAGTATTTT. Translating it yields CASSLTEPLRRGTDTQYF. The full variable domain, in which reference TRBV7-3 and TRBJ2-3 provide the parts outside the CDR3, is GAGVSQTPSNKVTEKGKYVELRCDPISGHTALYWYRQSLGQGPEFLIYFQGTGAADDSGLPNDRFFAVRPEGSVSTLKIQRTERGDSAVYLCASSLTEPLRRGTDTQYFGPGTRLTVL.

This clonotype was seen a handful of times. The chain has TRBV7-8 and TRBJ2-5; no definite D call. V shed 0 bases and J shed 5 bases, with 10 bases lying between them. Germline V gene lookup returns CDR1 SGHVS and CDR2 FQNEAQ. This CDR3 has 14 residues. CDR3 sequence: CASSLAAPRETQYF. CDR3 nucleotide sequence: TGTGCCAGCAGCTTAGCGGCCCCCAGGGAGACCCAGTACTTC. Variable domain in full (rest from reference TRBV7-8 and TRBJ2-5): GAGVSQSPRYKVAKRGQDVALRCDPISGHVSLFWYQQALGQGPEFLTYFQNEAQLDKSGLPSDRFFAERPEGSVSTLKIQRTQQEDSAVYLCASSLAAPRETQYFGPGTRLLVL.

The chain employs TRBV5-1 and TRBJ2-2, with a tentative D call TRBD1 (7 bases). CDR1 SGHRS and CDR2 YFSETQ come from the germline V gene. V dropped 4 bases and J dropped 12 bases, with 25 bases sitting between them. The CDR3 is 16 amino acids. In DNA form, the CDR3 reads TGCGCCAGCAGCCGAGGAGGGACAGACTCCCCGGGGAAGCTGTTTTTT. Amino acid sequence: CASSRGGTDSPGKLFF.

This clonotype was seen repeatedly, ten times or more. The rearrangement joins TRBV6-4 to TRBJ2-6; D call uncertain. Germline lookup yields CDR1 MRHNA and CDR2 SNTAGT. Deletions cut 0 bases from V and 0 bases from J, with 3 bases between. This CDR3 comprises 15 residues. The CDR3 loop is CASSDSGSGANVLTF. CDR3 DNA: TGTGCCAGCAGTGACTCGGGCTCTGGGGCCAACGTCCTGACTTTC.